This section outlines one TCR beta chain sequence together with its context. The clone's antigen remains unknown. Base qualities are missing; no much larger clone stands one base away. TCRbeta CDR3 regions were amplified from genomic DNA by means of the immunoSEQ Assay, a bias-controlled multiplex PCR. The original methods were these. Nucleated cell counts per sample were estimated from amplification of reference gene primers within the assay. To quantify the absolute abundance of each unique TCRbeta CDR3 rearrangement, sequence reads were collapsed and filtered. For each sample, productive Simpson clonality was calculated by taking the square root of Simpson's diversity index across productive rearrangements. As stored in TCRdb, this immuneACCESS dataset retains in-frame rearrangements with V and J assigned. A fraction of the clones does not appear; measured against another copy, unresolved V genes explain less than half of the discrepancy, and the remainder lacks a known reason. V, J and clone size reflect that table, while D and trimming were determined from the DNA. Counted in this sample were roughly 120,000 clones; around 87% of them appeared once. The ten biggest clones cover 25% to 35% of the sample.

The CDR1 and CDR2 encoded by the germline V gene are SGHRS and YFSETQ. The CDR3 runs 16 amino acids, cysteine and phenylalanine included. Solely the CDR3 DNA is kept, with 48 bases framed from the first base. V has 1 base trimmed and J has 4 bases trimmed; junction bases matching no gene number 9. The data were obtained in a study of blood T cell repertoires in COVID-19 (TCRdb year 2020). In the study overall: Collaborator samples came from the United States, Italy and Spain and covered acute and convalescent phases of COVID-19. The prospective study material was composed of cDNA or gDNA derived from T cells, B-cell-depleted T cells, or PBMCs. Samples were obtained from the ongoing ImmuneRACE study (first 160 participants) and from roughly 1,300 subjects provided by 6 global collaborators. HLA class I and class II types, where available, came from metadata supplied by the sample provider rather than from assay-based typing. Deeply sampled blood TCRbeta repertoires from subjects exposed to, actively infected with, or recovered from COVID-19 were included in the dataset. The repertoires were released in a freely available public database intended as a resource for research on the immune response to SARS-CoV-2. Nearly every sample came with metadata listing a de-identified subject ID, COVID-19 status, age in years and sex. Broad study findings and their caveats: How much clinical and demographic metadata was included differed by source and by participant, and the metadata was provided uncurated.

Whole blood was collected in K2EDTA tubes by collaborating institutions according to the institutions' own protocols. Collaborator samples were shipped for TCRbeta analysis as frozen whole blood, isolated PBMCs, or DNA extracted from either sample type. The origin of this receptor is an older woman with acute or convalescent COVID-19. The sample taken for sequencing was peripheral blood. The V gene is TRBV5-1 and the J gene is TRBJ1-1; a stretch of 8 junction bases matches TRBD1. The CDR3 in this case is CASSLTDREEGTEAFF. The nucleotide sequence is given as TGCGCCAGCAGCTTGACGGACAGGGAGGAGGGCACTGAAGCTTTCTTT.